What follows are 16 T cell receptor beta chains derived from one specimen sequenced in a study of cytomegalovirus exposure and HLA in healthy donors. The PCR made use of 60 Vbeta and 13 Jbeta primers. The protocol was immunoSEQ multiplex PCR, while the TCRdb copy is restricted to in-frame clones and leaves out a portion. The table records some 99,000 clones, 81% of them present only once. Source material: PBMCs. The receptors were gathered from a woman in her 30s in good health and CMV-seronegative.

A few counts support this clone. The V call is TRBV4-1, the J call TRBJ2-1; TRBD2 matches 13 bases. Germline loops: CDR1 MGHRA, CDR2 YSYEKL. V shed 6 bases and J 5 bases; nucleotides not matched to a gene: 4. The CDR3 length is 15 residues. In DNA, the CDR3 is TGCGCCAGCAGGATGACTAGCGGGAGGCACAATGAGCAGTTCTTC. Translating it yields CASRMTSGRHNEQFF.

The rearrangement uses TRBV5-8 and TRBJ1-2; 9 bases agree with TRBD1. With V trimmed by 9 bases and J by 2 bases, 20 bases remained unmatched. Germline V gives CDR1 SGHTS, CDR2 YDEGEE. This CDR3 has 18 residues. The CDR3 loop is CATRHHPLSGQGNYGYTF. The CDR3 DNA follows: TGTGCCACCCGGCACCACCCCCTATCAGGACAGGGGAACTATGGCTACACCTTC. Looking up the rest from reference TRBV5-8 and TRBJ1-2 gives the full variable domain: EAGVTQSPTHLIKTRGQQATLRCSPISGHTSVYWYQQALGLGLQFLLWYDEGEERNRGNFPPRFSGRQFPNYSSELNVNALELEDSALYLCATRHHPLSGQGNYGYTFGSGTRLTVV.

This clone was seen only a few times. The J gene is TRBJ1-3, the V gene TRBV7-9, with D uncertain. Looked up from germline, CDR1 is SEHNR and CDR2 is FQNEAQ (reference sequence). CDR3 size: 13 residues. V gave up 5 bases and J gave up 1 base, with 6 bases separating them. CDR3 sequence: CASSQSSGNTIYF. The CDR3 nucleotides are TGTGCCAGCAGCCAGTCATCTGGAAACACCATATATTTT.

The chain is built from TRBV11-2 and TRBJ1-1; 9 nucleotides agree with TRBD1. J gave up 1 base and V 4 bases, and 7 bases lay outside the gene matches. CDR1 and CDR2 (germline): SGHAT, FQNNGV. The CDR3 sequence is 16 residues long. CDR3 nucleotide sequence: TGTGCCAGCAGCTCCCCCGGGACAGGGTGGAACACTGAAGCTTTCTTT. Translation gives CASSSPGTGWNTEAFF.

The sample holds one count of this clone. The chain employs TRBV11-2 and TRBJ2-1, with D perhaps TRBD1 (6 bases). The germline V gene encodes CDR1 SGHAT and CDR2 FQNNGV. V lost 4 bases and J 2 bases, leaving 12 bases between the germline ends. This CDR3 is 15 amino acids long. DNA of the CDR3: TGTGCCAGCAGCTCGGACAGCCGAGCCTACAATGAGCAGTTCTTC. Encoded protein: CASSSDSRAYNEQFF. The whole variable domain, remainder taken from reference TRBV11-2 and TRBJ2-1, is EAGVAQSPRYKIIEKRQSVAFWCNPISGHATLYWYQQILGQGPKLLIQFQNNGVVDDSQLPKDRFSAERLKGVDSTLKIQPAKLEDSAVYLCASSSDSRAYNEQFFGPGTRLTVL.

This chain connects TRBV28 to TRBJ2-3; D not resolved. Germline V lookup: CDR1 MDHEN, CDR2 SYDVKM. The ends were cut back, 1 base at V and 2 bases at J, with 7 bases in the middle. CDR3 length: 14 residues. The chain's CDR3 is CASSLSGSTDTQYF. The CDR3 nucleotides read TGTGCCAGCAGTTTATCAGGCTCCACAGATACGCAGTATTTT.

The rearrangement joins TRBV10-1 to TRBJ1-1; 7 nucleotides align to TRBD1. The germline V gene has CDR1 WNHNN and CDR2 SYGVQD (reference sequence). V shed 3 bases, J shed 6 bases, and the junction held 4 bases outside the gene matches. The length of the CDR3 is 13 residues. CDR3 sequence reads: CASSETGVAEAFF. The CDR3 bases are TGCGCCAGCAGTGAAACAGGGGTGGCTGAAGCTTTCTTT.

This chain links TRBV6-5 with TRBJ1-2; no definite D call. The germline V and J ends were trimmed by 0 bases and 4 bases, with 15 bases remaining between them. The CDR3 is 16 residues long. The germline CDR1 and CDR2 sequences are MNHEY and SVGAGI. This CDR3 is CASSYSRSADIYGYTF. DNA for the CDR3: TGTGCCAGCAGTTACTCACGGTCGGCAGACATCTATGGCTACACCTTC.

This chain links TRBV7-8 with TRBJ2-5; 8 positions agree with TRBD1. Gene TRBJ2-7 matches the end of the DNA better, so the J call may be wrong. In germline, CDR1 is SGHVS, CDR2 FQNEAQ. This CDR3 region has 19 residues. The CDR3 region has the DNA TGTGCCAGCAGCTTATCCCAGACAGGGGACGACTTAGTGGGGTACGAGCAGTACTTC. Translation gives CASSLSQTGDDLVGYEQYF.

V is TRBV5-1 and J is TRBJ2-7; the match to TRBD1 covers 8 bases. Germline V gene sequence: CDR1 SGHRS, CDR2 YFSETQ. The CDR3 extends over 16 amino acids. V gave up 3 bases and J gave up 1 base; unmatched junction bases: 9. CDR3 DNA sequence: TGCGCCAGCAGCTGGGACCCAGGGGGCGCTTCCTACGAGCAGTACTTC. Translation gives CASSWDPGGASYEQYF.

The chain joins TRBV28 to TRBJ1-5, with 9 nucleotides matching TRBD1. Germline lookup yields CDR1 MDHEN and CDR2 SYDVKM. The CDR3 contains 17 residues. V trimming: 4 bases; J trimming: 2 bases; junction bases outside the gene matches: 9. The CDR3 region is CASSSTGGSLGNQPQHF. The CDR3 DNA sequence: TGTGCCAGCAGTTCTACAGGGGGCAGCCTCGGCAATCAGCCCCAGCATTTT. The full variable domain, rest sourced from reference TRBV28 and TRBJ1-5, is DVKVTQSSRYLVKRTGEKVFLECVQDMDHENMFWYRQDPGLGLRLIYFSYDVKMKEKGDIPEGYSVSREKKERFSLILESASTNQTSMYLCASSSTGGSLGNQPQHFGDGTRLSIL.

In nucleotides, the CDR3 is TGTGCCAGCAGCGAGCAGGCAGGGGGCAATACCGGGGAGCTGTTTTTT. This sequence encodes CASSEQAGGNTGELFF. The chain employs TRBV28 and TRBJ2-2; 8 nucleotides align to TRBD1. Germline CDR1 and CDR2: MDHEN and SYDVKM. This CDR3 has 16 amino acids. The junction had 11 bases not matched to a gene; V was cut back by 6 bases and J by 5 bases.

The CDR3 DNA is TGTGCCAGCAGCGGGGGACTAGCGGGTCTGTTCACAGATACGCAGTATTTT. It encodes CASSGGLAGLFTDTQYF. This chain uses TRBV9 with TRBJ2-3; 12 bases line up with TRBD2. J was trimmed by 2 bases and V by 3 bases; bases with no gene match: 7. The V gene's germline CDR1 is SGDLS and CDR2 YYNGEE. This CDR3 region has 17 residues.

The genes are TRBV5-4 and TRBJ2-7; D possibly corresponds to TRBD2 (6 bases). V was shortened by 0 bases and J by 5 bases, with 15 bases between the two germline ends. Germline CDR1 is SGHNT and CDR2 is YYREEE (reference sequence). The CDR3 spans 15 residues. The CDR3 DNA is TGTGCCAGCAGCTTGGAAGTGTCTAGCGACGACGAGCAGTACTTC. It translates to CASSLEVSSDDEQYF.

The V and J genes are TRBV5-5 and TRBJ2-7, with D possibly matching TRBD2 (5 bases). The CDR3 contains 14 residues. The germline V gene encodes CDR1 SGHKS and CDR2 YYEKEE (reference sequence). V shed 0 bases and J shed 7 bases, with 14 bases lying between them. Here the CDR3 DNA reads TGTGCCAGCAGCTTGGCGGGGATGGTTCGGGAGCAGTACTTC. Its protein is CASSLAGMVREQYF.

The chain combines TRBV5-4 with TRBJ1-4, with no clear D. The germline V gene has CDR1 SGHNT and CDR2 YYREEE (reference sequence). The CDR3 extends over 14 amino acids. The V end lost 0 bases, the J end lost 7 bases, and 10 bases lay between the germline ends. The DNA of the CDR3 is TGTGCCAGCAGCTTGGGCAGACTCACTGAAAAACTGTTTTTT. Translation: CASSLGRLTEKLFF.